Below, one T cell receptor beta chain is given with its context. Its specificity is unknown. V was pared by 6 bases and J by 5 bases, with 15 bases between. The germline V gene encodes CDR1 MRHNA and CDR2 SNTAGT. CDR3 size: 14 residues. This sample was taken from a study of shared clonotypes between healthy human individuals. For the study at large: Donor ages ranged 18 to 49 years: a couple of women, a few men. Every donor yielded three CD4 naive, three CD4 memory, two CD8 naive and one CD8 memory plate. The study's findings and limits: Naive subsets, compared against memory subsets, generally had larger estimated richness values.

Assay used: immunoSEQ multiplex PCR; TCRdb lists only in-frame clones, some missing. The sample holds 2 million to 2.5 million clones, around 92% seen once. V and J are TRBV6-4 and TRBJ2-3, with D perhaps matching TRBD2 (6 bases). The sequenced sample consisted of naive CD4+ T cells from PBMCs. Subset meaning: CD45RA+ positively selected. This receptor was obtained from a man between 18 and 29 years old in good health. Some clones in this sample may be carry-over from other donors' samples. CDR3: CASSSGALGDTQYF. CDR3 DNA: TGTGCCAGCAGCTCGGGAGCCCTCGGAGATACGCAGTATTTT.